This T cell receptor (beta chain) was recovered during a study of T cell responses to AZD1222 COVID-19 vaccine. Overall study findings and caveats: The sample set comprised mostly white British donors with more females, and clonal diversity was possibly underestimated. Among spike-specific TCRs, nearly half reportedly target unmutated variant regions. Only a handful of individuals given AZD1222 were seropositive at baseline.

A note on this clone: What it binds is unknown.

The assay was immunoSEQ multiplex PCR, and TCRdb's table has in-frame clones only and misses some. The table includes 140,000 to 150,000 clones, around 90% detected once. The CDR3 spans 14 residues. Germline CDR1 reads SNHLY; CDR2 reads FYNNEI. J gave up 9 bases and V 3 bases, and 5 bases lay outside the gene matches. The genes are TRBV2 and TRBJ1-6; 7 nucleotides line up with TRBD1. The receptor was isolated from an adult who received the AZD1222 COVID-19 vaccine. The starting material was peripheral blood, obtained 28 days after the second AZD1222 dose. The CDR3 DNA sequence: TGTGCCAGCAGTGATACAGGGGCCGGTTCACCCCTCCACTTT. Its protein is CASSDTGAGSPLHF.